This T cell receptor beta chain was recorded in a study of T cell responses to AZD1222 COVID-19 vaccine. V was trimmed by 4 bases and J by 1 base, leaving 10 bases between them. The CDR3 is 14 residues long. The germline V gene has CDR1 ENHRY and CDR2 SYGVKD. Measured with immunoSEQ multiplex PCR; TCRdb has only the in-frame clones, and not every one. The sample shows 150,000 or so clones, 80% to 90% of them seen only once. Worth noting for this clone: Its antigen is not known.

Points from the study as a whole: Spike was spanned by vaccine-associated CD4 TCRs, which were dominant at 160-218 and 743-854.

This specimen consisted of peripheral blood, obtained on day 0 of AZD1222 vaccination. This clonotype originated in an adult in good health. The chain links TRBV10-3 to TRBJ1-2; D remains unclear. The CDR3 nucleotides read TGTGCCATCAGTGGGACCCATAGTAACTATGGCTACACCTTC. Its protein product is CAISGTHSNYGYTF.